Shown below are 20 T cell receptor beta chains from a single sample sequenced in a study of T cells in Graves' hyperthyroidism and ophthalmopathy. The TCR beta CDR3 regions underwent amplification using RNA transcripts as the source. First-round RT-PCR targeting the TCR CDR3 was performed with the HTBI primer set. MiXCR, run by TCRdb on the multiplex PCR reads, gives a single entry per CDR3 protein. Among more than 300,000 distinct CDR3 sequences, about a fifth were seen once, and the ten largest hold 40%. Sequencing was done on a sample of blood. All receptors derive from a man younger than 35 with Graves' ophthalmopathy.

This clonotype was seen repeatedly, ten times or more. The gene calls are TRBV10-3 and TRBJ1-2; D perhaps matches TRBD1 (5 bases). Between the trimmed V and J ends, which lost 4 bases and 5 bases, there was a span of 17 bases. The CDR3 loop spans 15 amino acids. The germline CDR1 and CDR2 sequences are ENHRY and SYGVKD. This CDR3 is CAISGGEGVEYGYTF. The CDR3 nucleotides are TGTGCCATCAGTGGGGGAGAAGGGGTCGAGTATGGCTACACCTTC.

This clonotype has ten or more counts. The gene calls are TRBV12-3 or TRBV12-4 and TRBJ1-1; TRBD1 matches 9 bases. Unmatched junction bases numbered 4, after V lost 5 bases and J lost 6 bases. The length of the CDR3 is 13 residues. This CDR3 is CASSRDRVAEAFF. CDR3 nucleotides: TGTGCCAGCAGTCGGGACAGGGTGGCTGAAGCTTTCTTT.

At least ten counts were recorded for this clonotype. The V call is TRBV7-2, the J call TRBJ2-1; D unclear. CDR3 length: 13 residues. V was cut by 5 bases and J by 1 base, with 6 bases left in between. CDR1 and CDR2 (germline): SGHTA, FQGNSA. In DNA, the CDR3 is TGTGCCAGCAGCCACAGATCCTACAATGAGCAGTTCTTC. It specifies CASSHRSYNEQFF.

This clonotype was recorded many times. The chain employs TRBV6-1 and TRBJ2-1, with 10 bases matching TRBD2. CDR1 and CDR2 from the germline V gene are MNHNS and SASEGT. The CDR3 loop spans 17 amino acids. V lost 4 bases to trimming and J lost 0 bases; unmatched junction nucleotides: 6. The CDR3 region has the DNA TGTGCCAGCAGTGGACTAGCGGGTTCACTCTCCTACAATGAGCAGTTCTTC. Translating it yields CASSGLAGSLSYNEQFF.

This clonotype was seen more than once but under ten times. The chain employs TRBV24-1 and TRBJ2-1, with D perhaps being TRBD1 or TRBD2 (7 bases each). The V end lost 6 bases, the J end lost 5 bases, and 13 bases lay between the germline ends. Per germline, CDR1 KGHDR and CDR2 SFDVKD. This CDR3 comprises 14 residues. The CDR3 DNA is TGTGCCACCAGTTGGGCAGGGGGGGACAATGAGCAGTTCTTC. This encodes CATSWAGGDNEQFF.

At least ten counts were recorded for this clonotype. The chain carries TRBV11-1 and TRBJ2-1, with D unresolved. The CDR3 covers 12 residues. CDR1 is SGHAT, CDR2 FQDESV, per germline (reference sequence). V lost 6 bases and J 3 bases, leaving 6 bases between the germline ends. CDR3 amino acids: CASSLNYNEQFF. DNA for the CDR3: TGTGCCAGCAGTCTCAACTACAATGAGCAGTTCTTC. The whole variable domain, remainder taken from reference TRBV11-1 and TRBJ2-1, is EAEVAQSPRYKITEKSQAVAFWCDPISGHATLYWYRQILGQGPELLVQFQDESVVDDSQLPKDRFSAERLKGVDSTLKIQPAELGDSAMYLCASSLNYNEQFFGPGTRLTVL.

The CDR3 coding sequence is TGTGCCAGCAGCTTATTTTTGGTGCGATCATCTAACTATGGCTACACCTTC. Translating it yields CASSLFLVRSSNYGYTF. The V and J genes are TRBV11-2 and TRBJ1-2; D not resolved. The CDR3 loop spans 17 amino acids. The ends were cut back, 2 bases at V and 0 bases at J, with 16 bases in the middle. Germline lookup yields CDR1 SGHAT and CDR2 FQNNGV.

This clonotype has more than one count but fewer than ten. This sequence joins TRBV19 and TRBJ1-5; D remains ambiguous. The germline V gene has CDR1 LNHDA and CDR2 SQIVND (reference sequence). The CDR3 contains 13 residues. V was pared by 1 base and J by 11 bases, with 12 bases between. This CDR3 reads CASSIVAGRAQHF. The CDR3, as DNA: TGTGCCAGTAGTATAGTGGCAGGCCGGGCCCAGCATTTT.

This clonotype has ten or more counts. The chain carries TRBV18 and TRBJ1-1, with 11 bases matching TRBD1. The germline CDR1 and CDR2 sequences are KGHSH and LQKENI. Trimming took 3 bases from V and 11 from J; bases not matched to a gene: 5. The CDR3 length is 13 residues. CDR3 in amino acids: CASSPGQGAGAFF. CDR3 DNA: TGTGCCAGCTCACCCGGACAGGGGGCCGGGGCTTTCTTT.

This clonotype was recorded many times. V gene TRBV11-2 combines with J gene TRBJ2-1; D is perhaps TRBD1 (7 bases). Germline V CDR1 and CDR2: SGHAT, FQNNGV. Trimming left V 5 bases short and J 7 bases short, with 18 bases between. CDR3 length: 15 amino acids. DNA of the CDR3: TGTGCCAGCAGCCCAGGGGGGTCGCTAAGGAATGAGCAGTTCTTC. Amino acids: CASSPGGSLRNEQFF.

The V gene is TRBV4-1, the J gene TRBJ2-5, with 7 bases lining up with TRBD2. There are 14 residues in the CDR3. Trimming took 4 bases from V and 0 from J; bases not matched to a gene: 2. Germline V gene lookup returns CDR1 MGHRA and CDR2 YSYEKL. Here the CDR3 DNA reads TGCGCCAGCAGCCTACTAGCGTACCAAGAGACCCAGTACTTC. It translates to CASSLLAYQETQYF.

A few counts support this clonotype. The chain couples TRBV12-3 or TRBV12-4 to TRBJ2-5; TRBD2 aligns across 7 bases. The V segment lost 5 bases and the J segment 5 bases; nucleotides outside the gene matches: 11. The CDR3 covers 15 residues. As DNA, the CDR3 is TGTGCCAGCAGTCCCTCGAAGCGGGGATGGGAGACCCAGTACTTC. This translates into CASSPSKRGWETQYF.

This clonotype occurred many times. The chain combines TRBV9 with TRBJ1-5; D unresolved. This CDR3 comprises 15 residues. Germline CDR1 is SGDLS and CDR2 is YYNGEE. The V and J ends lost 4 bases and 2 bases respectively, with 13 bases between them. CDR3 sequence (DNA): TGTGCCAGCAGCCCAGACCGGGATGGCAATCAGCCCCAGCATTTT. Amino acids: CASSPDRDGNQPQHF.

This chain uses TRBV9 with TRBJ2-7; 10 bases align to TRBD1. CDR1 is SGDLS and CDR2 is YYNGEE in the germline V gene. V shed 0 bases, J shed 7 bases, and the junction held 7 bases outside the gene matches. The CDR3 has 15 amino acids. In nucleotides, the CDR3 is TGTGCCAGCAGCGTAGGGGACAGGGGATTTGAAGAGCAGTACTTC. It yields the protein CASSVGDRGFEEQYF. The variable domain in full, completed from reference TRBV9 and TRBJ2-7, reads DSGVTQTPKHLITATGQRVTLRCSPRSGDLSVYWYQQSLDQGLQFLIQYYNGEERAKGNILERFSAQQFPDLHSELNLSSLELGDSALYFCASSVGDRGFEEQYFGPGTRLTVT.

This chain uses TRBV24-1 with TRBJ1-5; tentative D call: TRBD1 (6 bases). Per germline, CDR1 KGHDR and CDR2 SFDVKD. The CDR3 spans 14 residues. V was cut by 9 bases and J by 4 bases, with 15 bases left in between. This chain's CDR3 is CATAGEGGNQPQHF. The CDR3 nucleotides read TGTGCCACCGCCGGTGAGGGGGGGAATCAGCCCCAGCATTTT.

This clonotype was seen many times. This chain links TRBV3-1 with TRBJ1-4; 10 nucleotides match TRBD1. The CDR3 is 15 residues long. Germline V lookup: CDR1 LGHDT, CDR2 YNNKEL (reference sequence). Trimming took 4 bases from V and 8 from J; bases not matched to a gene: 7. The CDR3 nucleotides read TGTGCCAGCAGCCTTTGGACAGGGGGAGGGGAAAAACTGTTTTTT. Translating it yields CASSLWTGGGEKLFF.

This clonotype came up many times. The V gene is TRBV20-1, the J gene TRBJ2-7; no definite D call. The V gene's germline CDR1 is DFQATT and CDR2 SNEGSKA (reference sequence). Trimming left V 5 bases short and J 5 bases short, with 13 bases between. CDR3 length equals 12 residues. CDR3 DNA sequence: TGCAGTGCTGCCACCGACGCTGACGAGCAGTACTTC. Translated, it gives CSAATDADEQYF.

The CDR3 coding sequence is TGCAGTGTTTTCGACAGGGCCGAGCAGTACTTC. It translates to CSVFDRAEQYF. J is TRBJ2-7 and V is TRBV20-1; 7 positions agree with TRBD1. CDR3 length: 11 amino acids. The germline V gene encodes CDR1 DFQATT and CDR2 SNEGSKA (reference sequence). Trimming removed 7 bases from V and 6 bases from J; junction bases left unmatched: 6.

In this sample, this clonotype turned up many times. The CDR3 loop reads CASSFEGRQGNEQFF. The CDR3 DNA follows: TGTGCCAGCAGTTTTGAGGGGCGGCAGGGCAATGAGCAGTTCTTC. V gene TRBV27 combines with J gene TRBJ2-1; D tentatively reads TRBD1 or TRBD2 (5 bases each). V lost 3 bases and J 6 bases, leaving 15 bases between the germline ends. The CDR3 extends over 15 amino acids. Germline V gene sequence: CDR1 MNHEY, CDR2 SMNVEV (reference sequence).

This clonotype has ten or more counts. CDR3 DNA sequence: TGTGCCAGCAGCCAAGCAGGCGGGGGCGGGCAGCCCCAGCATTTT. The encoded protein is CASSQAGGGGQPQHF. The chain uses TRBV3-1 and TRBJ1-5, with D tentatively TRBD1 (6 bases). Germline V gene sequence: CDR1 LGHDT, CDR2 YNNKEL (reference sequence). CDR3 size: 15 residues. V was clipped by 1 base and J by 7 bases, with 14 bases between them.